Sequencing of this TCR beta chain was carried out in a study of cytomegalovirus exposure and HLA in healthy donors. Study results and caveats: When presence/absence was analysed, sequencing depth was taken to be roughly uniform across donors. Most TCR sequences were seen very rarely across donors, but some public TCRs occurred in many.

Looked up from germline, CDR1 is MGHRA and CDR2 is YSYEKL. Trimming pared 0 bases from V and 2 bases from J, leaving 7 bases between. CDR3 length equals 14 residues. As concerns this clone: Its antigen is not identified.

The PCR made use of 60 Vbeta and 13 Jbeta primers. Profiled with immunoSEQ multiplex PCR; TCRdb holds only in-frame clones, not every one. The sample carries around 170,000 clones, around 80% recorded once. The receptor's source is a man aged 40-49 years in good health and CMV-seronegative. The sequenced sample consisted of PBMCs. V and J are TRBV4-1 and TRBJ1-2; D not certain. As DNA, the CDR3 is TGCGCCAGCAGCCAAGATCGGCGGAACTATGGCTACACCTTC. The encoded protein is CASSQDRRNYGYTF.